These 15 T cell receptor beta chains came from one sample sequenced in a study of blood T cell repertoires in COVID-19. Assay used: immunoSEQ multiplex PCR; TCRdb lists only in-frame clones, some missing. In the table there are 150,000 to 200,000 clones, approximately 87% of which are singletons. Sequencing was performed on peripheral blood. The receptors originated from a person aged 70 to 85 with COVID-19, enrolled during active disease.

The chain couples TRBV28 to TRBJ1-2; the match to TRBD1 covers 9 bases. The CDR3 runs to 12 residues. The junction had 4 bases not matched to a gene; V was cut back by 6 bases and J by 8 bases. CDR1 is MDHEN, CDR2 SYDVKM, per germline. CDR3 residues: CASRQTGGGYTF. The DNA of the CDR3 is TGTGCCAGCAGGCAAACAGGGGGCGGCTACACCTTC.

In the case of this clone: Other DNA sequences from this sample encode an identical CDR3 as well. This chain links TRBV9 with TRBJ1-1, with TRBD1 matching over 7 bases. The V gene's germline CDR1 is SGDLS and CDR2 YYNGEE. The V gene end was trimmed by 0 bases and the J gene end by 1 base; junction bases not matched to a gene: 0. The CDR3 has 14 residues. The chain's CDR3 is CASSVGQGNTEAFF. The CDR3 nucleotides are TGTGCCAGCAGCGTAGGACAGGGGAACACTGAAGCTTTCTTT.

This clone was seen just once. CDR3 coding DNA: TGTGCTCACAGTGCTAGCGGGAGCGGGGAGCTGTTTTTT. This translates into CAHSASGSGELFF. J is TRBJ2-2 and V is TRBV19, with TRBD2 matching over 10 bases. The CDR3 extends over 13 amino acids. Germline loops: CDR1 LNHDA, CDR2 SQIVND (reference sequence).

This chain links TRBV15 with TRBJ2-5; TRBD1 is a possible D gene (6 bases). Germline V gene lookup returns CDR1 LNHNV and CDR2 YYDKDF (reference sequence). Trimming cost V 1 base and J 5 bases, with 11 bases left between them. The CDR3 is made up of 14 amino acids. The DNA of the CDR3 is TGTGCCACCAGCAGAGCAACAGGGATCGAGACCCAGTACTTC. It specifies CATSRATGIETQYF.

The CDR3 nucleotides read TGTGCCAGCAGCCCCCGGGGGGCGGGAGCTGTAACAGATACGCAGTATTTT. Its translation: CASSPRGAGAVTDTQYF. This chain links TRBV5-4 with TRBJ2-3, with a possible D match to TRBD2 (7 bases). This CDR3 has 17 residues. Trimming removed 4 bases at V and 3 bases at J, with 21 bases between. The germline gives CDR1 SGHNT, CDR2 YYREEE (reference sequence).

This clone has more than one count but fewer than ten. The chain links TRBV9 to TRBJ2-3; TRBD2 agrees at 7 bases. V was clipped by 1 base and J by 3 bases; unmatched bases: 8. Germline lookup yields CDR1 SGDLS and CDR2 YYNGEE. The CDR3 covers 16 residues. DNA of the CDR3: TGTGCCAGCAGCGTAATGACGGGGGGAAGGACAGATACGCAGTATTTT. Protein: CASSVMTGGRTDTQYF.

The chain combines TRBV6-2 or TRBV6-3 with TRBJ1-3; 8 bases map to TRBD1. The V segment lost 8 bases and the J segment 0 bases; nucleotides outside the gene matches: 9. CDR1 and CDR2 (germline): MNHEY, SVGEGT. The CDR3 extends over 16 amino acids. The CDR3 spells CASGRQGLSSGNTIYF. The DNA for the CDR3 is TGTGCCAGCGGCCGACAGGGGCTAAGCTCTGGAAACACCATATATTTT.

This chain uses TRBV30 with TRBJ2-1; D call uncertain. CDR1 GTSNPN and CDR2 SVGIG come from the germline V gene (reference sequence). Between the trimmed V and J ends, which lost 4 bases and 2 bases, there was a span of 12 bases. The CDR3 is 14 residues long. The CDR3 region has the DNA TGTGCCTGGATTCTGGCTAGTACCTACAATGAGCAGTTCTTC. Residues: CAWILASTYNEQFF.

This clone showed up just once. The rearrangement joins TRBV3-1 (or the pseudogene TRBV3-2) to TRBJ2-1; no clear D. The V end was cut by 2 bases, the J end by 5 bases, with 7 bases between. CDR1 is LGHDT, CDR2 YNNKEL, per germline (reference sequence). The CDR3 loop spans 13 amino acids. The CDR3 sequence: CASSQKIDNEQFF. CDR3 coding DNA: TGTGCCAGCAGCCAAAAAATAGACAATGAGCAGTTCTTC.

CDR3 protein: CASSFRGLTYEQYF. The CDR3 nucleotides read TGTGCCAGCAGTTTCCGGGGTCTGACCTACGAGCAGTACTTC. The J gene is TRBJ2-7, the V gene TRBV28; a weak D match, TRBD2 (5 bases). The CDR3 contains 14 residues. Trimming stripped 3 bases from V and 2 bases from J, with 11 bases between. CDR1 is MDHEN and CDR2 is SYDVKM in the germline V gene.

Comment on this clone: The junction shows a germline mismatch at one end, possibly a read error. The V call is TRBV7-2, the J call TRBJ1-2; the D gene is possibly TRBD1 (6 bases). The germline CDR1 and CDR2 sequences are SGHTA and FQGNSA. This CDR3 has 15 residues. This CDR3 is CASSLDRGSLDGHTF. In nucleotides, the CDR3 is TGTGCCAGCAGCTTAGATAGGGGGTCCTTAGATGGCCACACCTTC.

V gene TRBV10-3 combines with J gene TRBJ1-2; TRBD1 might be the D (5 bases). Germline V gene data show CDR1 as ENHRY and CDR2 as SYGVKD. This CDR3 is built from 13 residues. V was shortened by 8 bases and J by 4 bases, with 14 bases between the two germline ends. The CDR3 here is CAIADRGPYGYTF. DNA of the CDR3: TGTGCCATCGCTGACAGAGGACCCTATGGCTACACCTTC.

V is TRBV6-5 and J is TRBJ1-1, with D possibly matching TRBD1 (6 bases). Deletions cut 1 base from V and 5 bases from J, with 14 bases between. The CDR3 spans 15 residues. The germline CDR1 and CDR2 sequences are MNHEY and SVGAGI. The CDR3 nucleotides are TGTGCCAGCAGTTACTGGTGGGGGCAGAGAACTGAAGCTTTCTTT. The encoded protein is CASSYWWGQRTEAFF.

The rearrangement uses TRBV7-9 and TRBJ2-7, with 10 positions matching TRBD2. Germline assignment: CDR1 SEHNR and CDR2 FQNEAQ (reference sequence). The CDR3 is 14 amino acids. With V trimmed by 5 bases and J by 2 bases, 3 bases remained unmatched. CDR3 protein: CASSPSGGAYEQYF. In nucleotides, the CDR3 is TGTGCCAGCAGCCCAAGCGGGGGGGCCTACGAGCAGTACTTC.

The chain employs TRBV12-5 and TRBJ1-1; the D is unclear. The CDR3 loop spans 13 amino acids. V lost 1 base and J 2 bases, leaving 5 bases between the germline ends. Germline lookup yields CDR1 LGHNT and CDR2 FRNRAP. The CDR3 loop is CASGLGLNTEAFF. The CDR3 nucleotides read TGTGCTAGTGGTTTGGGCCTAAACACTGAAGCTTTCTTT.